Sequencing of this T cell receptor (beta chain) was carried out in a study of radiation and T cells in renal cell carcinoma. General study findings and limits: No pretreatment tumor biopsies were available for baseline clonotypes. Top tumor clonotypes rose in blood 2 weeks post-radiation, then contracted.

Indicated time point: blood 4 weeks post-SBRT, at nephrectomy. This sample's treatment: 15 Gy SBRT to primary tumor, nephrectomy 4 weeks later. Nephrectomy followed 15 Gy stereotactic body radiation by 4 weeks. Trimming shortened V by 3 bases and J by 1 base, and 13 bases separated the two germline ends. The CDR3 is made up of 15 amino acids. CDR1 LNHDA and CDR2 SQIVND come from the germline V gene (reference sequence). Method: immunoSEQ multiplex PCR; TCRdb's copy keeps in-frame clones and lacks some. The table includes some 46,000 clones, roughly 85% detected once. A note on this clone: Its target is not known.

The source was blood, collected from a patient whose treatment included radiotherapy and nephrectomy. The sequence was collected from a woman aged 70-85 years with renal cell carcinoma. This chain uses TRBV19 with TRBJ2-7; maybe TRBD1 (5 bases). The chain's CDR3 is CASSISGDSSYEQYF. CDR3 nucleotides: TGTGCCAGTAGTATTTCGGGCGACAGTTCCTACGAGCAGTACTTC. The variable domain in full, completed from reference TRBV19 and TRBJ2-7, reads DGGITQSPKYLFRKEGQNVTLSCEQNLNHDAMYWYRQDPGQGLRLIYYSQIVNDFQKGDIAEGYSVSREKKESFPLTVTSAQKNPTAFYLCASSISGDSSYEQYFGPGTRLTVT.